This TCR beta chain originates from a study of CD8+ T cells in alopecia areata. General study points: Mice showed TCR sharing more clearly than patients did, possibly owing to HLA. Both scalp clonality and the expanded CD8+ clones among the top 100 showed a significant decrease with tofacitinib.

Per the germline V gene, CDR1 is MNHNY and CDR2 is SVGAGI (reference sequence). V was clipped by 6 bases and J by 4 bases; unmatched bases: 6. This CDR3 spans 15 amino acids. Noted treatment: oral pan-JAK inhibitor, 5-10 mg twice daily. Individuals with alopecia areata gave both lesional scalp punch biopsies and peripheral blood for collection. The sequencing template was cDNA reverse transcribed from extracted RNA. TCRdb's copy holds only in-frame clones and misses some; the assay was immunoSEQ multiplex PCR. The sample shows 150,000 to 200,000 clones, about 62% of them seen only once. On this clone itself: The antigen remains undetermined.

The material was CD4+ T cells sorted from blood, obtained at week 24, from a patient treated with tofacitinib. The origin of this receptor is a human donor with alopecia areata. The gene calls are TRBV6-6 and TRBJ2-3; 11 bases map to TRBD2. In nucleotides, the CDR3 is TGTGCCAGCAGCTTACTAGCGGGAGCGGCAGATACGCAGTATTTT. Residues: CASSLLAGAADTQYF.